This is a list of T cell receptor beta chains from one sample in a study of OX40 agonist ivuxolimab in advanced cancers. Clones were read by immunoSEQ multiplex PCR, and TCRdb kept only the in-frame ones, dropping some. The table records tens of thousands of clones, around 88% of them present only once. This specimen consisted of CD4+ or CD8+ T cells sorted from blood, obtained in a trial of the OX40 agonist ivuxolimab. The origin of the receptors is an adult with an advanced solid tumor such as melanoma, head and neck, liver or kidney cancer. Both conserved end residues are part of each CDR3. Fields, in order: clone size, J gene, V gene, CDR3 length, D gene, CDR3 DNA, CDR3 protein. A D gene is named only where the DNA matches it firmly. Clone size, where shown, is once, few, many, or a class for clones that have expanded.

>NA|TRBJ2-7|TRBV7-8|15|TRBD1
TGTGCCAGCAGCCCGCGGGACAGGGGACCCTACGAGCAGTACTTC
CASSPRDRGPYEQYF
>NA|TRBJ1-5|TRBV5-1|14|TRBD1
TGCGCCAGCAGCCCGGACAGGCCGAGTCAGCCCCAGCATTTT
CASSPDRPSQPQHF
>once|TRBJ2-7|TRBV7-2|14|NA
TGTGCCAGCAACCAGGACGGTTACTCCTACGAGCAGTACTTC
CASNQDGYSYEQYF
>NA|TRBJ1-4|TRBV18|13|TRBD1
TGTGCCAGCTCACTGGAGGGGACAGGGAATCCCTTTTTT
CASSLEGTGNPFF
>few|TRBJ2-5|TRBV7-9|11|NA
TGTGCCAGCAGCTCGGAAGAGACCCAGTACTTC
CASSSEETQYF
>NA|TRBJ2-1|TRBV19|17|TRBD2
TGTGCCAGTAGTTTCTTCACCGGGACTAGCGGATACAATGAGCAGTTCTTC
CASSFFTGTSGYNEQFF
>once|TRBJ2-5|TRBV7-3|14|TRBD2
TGTGCCAGCAGCTTAACGGCTAGCGGGCGGACCCAGTACTTC
CASSLTASGRTQYF
>NA|TRBJ2-3|TRBV7-8|14|NA
TGTGCCAGCAGAAGCTTGGGGTTCACAGATACGCAGTATTTT
CASRSLGFTDTQYF
>NA|TRBJ1-1|TRBV6-5|13|NA
TGTGCCAGCAGTTTGAGGGGAGACACTGAAGCTTTCTTT
CASSLRGDTEAFF
>NA|TRBJ2-3|TRBV27|18|TRBD1
TGTGCCAGCAGTTTCGCCGGGACAGGGAGGGGATCCACAGATACGCAGTATTTT
CASSFAGTGRGSTDTQYF
>NA|TRBJ1-4|TRBV10-2|14|NA
TGCGCCAGCAGTGAGTCGGGAGATAATGAAAAACTGTTTTTT
CASSESGDNEKLFF
>NA|TRBJ1-1|TRBV19|14|NA
TGTGCCAGTGGCACCGGGGCGCCGGGAGCTGAAGCTTTCTTT
CASGTGAPGAEAFF
>NA|TRBJ2-3|TRBV9|15|NA
TGTGCCAGCAGCGATTGGGCTAGCGGCACAGATACGCAGTATTTT
CASSDWASGTDTQYF
>NA|TRBJ2-2|TRBV28|14|TRBD2
TGTGCCAGCAGCCGGGGGGGCCGCTCCGGGGAGCTGTTTTTT
CASSRGGRSGELFF
>NA|TRBJ2-3|TRBV12-5|13|NA
TGTGCTAGTGCTTTGCGGACGACAGATACGCAGTATTTT
CASALRTTDTQYF
>NA|TRBJ2-3|TRBV28|16|TRBD2
TGTGCCAGCAGCACGGGAGGGGGATCTAGCACAGATACGCAGTATTTT
CASSTGGGSSTDTQYF